This T cell receptor (beta chain) is drawn from a study of cytomegalovirus exposure and HLA in healthy donors. Overall study context: Of 300 to 500 genotyped donors, roughly 86% clustered with self-reported Caucasian donors. General observations from the study: Using the classifier, cytomegalovirus status was reportedly diagnosed with high specificity and sensitivity. For most subjects, TCR beta sequences were reported to predict HLA-A and HLA-B alleles with accuracy. Later analysis demonstrated an association between a missense DCLRE1C variant and TCR beta V- and J-gene trimming.

This PCR relied on a set of 60 Vbeta primers and 13 Jbeta primers. TCRdb keeps only in-frame clones here, not all; method: immunoSEQ multiplex PCR. The sample contains roughly 170,000 clones, roughly 79% of which appear only once. Details on this clone: As yet, its antigen is unknown.

V lost 2 bases, J lost 3 bases, and 14 bases lay in between. CDR1 is SGHAT, CDR2 FQDESV, per germline (reference sequence). The CDR3 is made up of 16 amino acids. The V call is TRBV11-1, the J call TRBJ2-1, with D possibly being TRBD1 (6 bases). The receptor's source is a man between 25 and 39 years old in good health and CMV-seronegative. The sample consisted of PBMCs. DNA for the CDR3: TGTGCCAGCAGCTTAATTAGAGGGGGACGCTACAATGAGCAGTTCTTC. It codes for CASSLIRGGRYNEQFF. The entire variable domain, with the rest obtained from reference TRBV11-1 and TRBJ2-1, is as follows: EAEVAQSPRYKITEKSQAVAFWCDPISGHATLYWYRQILGQGPELLVQFQDESVVDDSQLPKDRFSAERLKGVDSTLKIQPAELGDSAMYLCASSLIRGGRYNEQFFGPGTRLTVL.